In this sample, the clone carrying this TCR beta chain turned up many times. From RNA transcripts, TCR beta CDR3 regions were amplified. TCR CDR3 regions were first amplified by RT-PCR with HTBI primers. TCRdb reprocessed the multiplex PCR reads with MiXCR, giving one entry per CDR3 protein. This sample yields under 350,000 distinct CDR3 sequences, of which around 15% are seen a single time; approximately 35% belongs to the top ten. The data were taken from a study of T cells in Graves' hyperthyroidism and ophthalmopathy. From germline, CDR1 is SGHAT and CDR2 FQNNGV. This CDR3 comprises 15 residues. Trimming pared 1 base from V and 5 bases from J, leaving 11 bases between. Uncontrolled infections, other autoimmune diseases, pregnancy or lactation led to exclusion of patients. Orbital computed tomography, thyroid ultrasound, serum thyroxine and TRAb, and clinical symptoms together informed the diagnoses.

This TCR was recovered from a woman in her forties with Graves' ophthalmopathy. The sample consisted of blood. The chain recombines TRBV11-2 with TRBJ1-4, with D unclear. The CDR3 region has the DNA TGTGCCAGCAGCTTAGGGGCAGGCCTAAATGAAAAACTGTTTTTT. Protein product: CASSLGAGLNEKLFF.